This T cell receptor beta chain was recovered during a study of radiotherapy plus CTLA-4 blockade in lung cancer. Looking at the study overall: Objective responses were documented in 15% to 20% of patients, with disease control in approximately 31%.

Sequenced by immunoSEQ multiplex PCR; TCRdb stores in-frame clones only, minus some. The sample has 48,000 or so clones, 70% to 90% seen once. Germline V gene sequence: CDR1 MNHEY, CDR2 SMNVEV (reference sequence). V shed 5 bases, J shed 7 bases, and the junction held 9 bases outside the gene matches. The CDR3 contains 15 residues. Those with chemo-refractory metastatic non-small-cell lung cancer were treated with focal radiation combined with CTLA-4 blockade using ipilimumab. The V call is TRBV27, the J call TRBJ2-2; TRBD2 agrees at 8 bases. Specimen: peripheral blood, collected from a patient treated with radiotherapy plus ipilimumab. The receptor was isolated from a human donor with non-small cell lung cancer whose response to radiotherapy plus ipilimumab could not be evaluated. CDR3 sequence: CASSHSGLGYGELFF. The CDR3 bases are TGTGCCAGCAGTCACTCGGGACTAGGTTACGGGGAGCTGTTTTTT.